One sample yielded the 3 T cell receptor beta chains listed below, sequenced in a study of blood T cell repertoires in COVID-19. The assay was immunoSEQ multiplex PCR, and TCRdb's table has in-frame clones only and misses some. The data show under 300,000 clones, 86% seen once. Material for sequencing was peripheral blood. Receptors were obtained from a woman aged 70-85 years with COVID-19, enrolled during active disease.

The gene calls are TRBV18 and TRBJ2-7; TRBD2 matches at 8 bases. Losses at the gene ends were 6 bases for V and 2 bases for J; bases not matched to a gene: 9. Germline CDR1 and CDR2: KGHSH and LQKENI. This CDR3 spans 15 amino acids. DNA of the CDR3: TGTGCCAGCTCGCCCGCGGGGGGTCGTCCCTACGAGCAGTACTTC. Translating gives CASSPAGGRPYEQYF. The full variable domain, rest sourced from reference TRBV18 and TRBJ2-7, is NAGVMQNPRHLVRRRGQEARLRCSPMKGHSHVYWYRQLPEEGLKFMVYLQKENIIDESGMPKERFSAEFPKEGPSILRIQQVVRGDSAAYFCASSPAGGRPYEQYFGPGTRLTVT.

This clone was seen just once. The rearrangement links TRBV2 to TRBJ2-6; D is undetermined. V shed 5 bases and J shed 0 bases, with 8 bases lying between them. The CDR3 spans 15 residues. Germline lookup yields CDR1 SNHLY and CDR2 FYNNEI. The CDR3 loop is CASSRVPSGANVLTF. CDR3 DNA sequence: TGTGCCAGCAGTCGGGTCCCCTCTGGGGCCAACGTCCTGACTTTC.

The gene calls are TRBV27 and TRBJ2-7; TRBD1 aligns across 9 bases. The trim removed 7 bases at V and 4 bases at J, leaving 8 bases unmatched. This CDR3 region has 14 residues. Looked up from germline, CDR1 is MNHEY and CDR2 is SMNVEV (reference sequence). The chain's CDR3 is CASTKGGQGYEQYF. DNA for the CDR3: TGTGCCAGCACCAAGGGGGGACAGGGTTACGAGCAGTACTTC.